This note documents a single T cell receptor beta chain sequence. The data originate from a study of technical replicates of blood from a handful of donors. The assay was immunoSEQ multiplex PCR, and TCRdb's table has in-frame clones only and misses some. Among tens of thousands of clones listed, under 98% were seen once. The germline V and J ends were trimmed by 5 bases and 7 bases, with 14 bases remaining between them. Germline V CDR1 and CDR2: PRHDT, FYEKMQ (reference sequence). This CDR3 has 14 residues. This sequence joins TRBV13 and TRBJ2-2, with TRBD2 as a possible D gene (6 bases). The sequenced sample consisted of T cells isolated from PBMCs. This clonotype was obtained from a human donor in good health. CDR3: CASSSLGGLGELFF. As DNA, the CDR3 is TGTGCCAGCAGCAGCCTTGGGGGACTCGGGGAGCTGTTTTTT.